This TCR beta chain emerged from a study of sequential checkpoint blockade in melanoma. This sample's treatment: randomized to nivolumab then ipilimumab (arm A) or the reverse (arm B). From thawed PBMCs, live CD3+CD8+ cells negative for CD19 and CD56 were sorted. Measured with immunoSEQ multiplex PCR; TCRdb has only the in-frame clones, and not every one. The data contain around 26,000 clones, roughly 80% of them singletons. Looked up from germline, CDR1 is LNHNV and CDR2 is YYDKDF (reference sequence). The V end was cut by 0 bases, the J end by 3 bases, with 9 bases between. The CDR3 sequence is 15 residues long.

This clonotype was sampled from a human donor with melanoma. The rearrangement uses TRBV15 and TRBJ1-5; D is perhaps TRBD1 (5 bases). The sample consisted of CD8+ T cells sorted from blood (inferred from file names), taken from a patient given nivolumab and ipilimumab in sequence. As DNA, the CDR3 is TGTGCCACCAGCAGAGAGGACACTAACAATCAGCCCCAGCATTTT. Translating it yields CATSREDTNNQPQHF.